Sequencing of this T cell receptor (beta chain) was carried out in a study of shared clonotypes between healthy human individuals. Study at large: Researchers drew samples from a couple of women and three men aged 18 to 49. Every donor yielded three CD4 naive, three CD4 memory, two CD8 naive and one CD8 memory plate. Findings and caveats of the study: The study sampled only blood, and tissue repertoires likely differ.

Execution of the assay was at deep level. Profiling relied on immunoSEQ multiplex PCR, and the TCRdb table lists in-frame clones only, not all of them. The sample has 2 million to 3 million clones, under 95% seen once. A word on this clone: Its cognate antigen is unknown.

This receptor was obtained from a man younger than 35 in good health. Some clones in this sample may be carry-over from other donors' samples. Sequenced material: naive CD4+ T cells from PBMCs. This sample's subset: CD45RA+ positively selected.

Written as DNA, the CDR3 is TGTGCCTCCTCGGGAGGGTTGAACACTGAAGCTTTCTTT. Its protein product is CASSGGLNTEAFF. V is TRBV4-2 and J is TRBJ1-1; D not certain. CDR1 and CDR2 (germline): LGHNA, YNFKEQ. The germline V and J ends were trimmed by 11 bases and 0 bases, with 13 bases remaining between them. The CDR3 is made up of 13 amino acids.